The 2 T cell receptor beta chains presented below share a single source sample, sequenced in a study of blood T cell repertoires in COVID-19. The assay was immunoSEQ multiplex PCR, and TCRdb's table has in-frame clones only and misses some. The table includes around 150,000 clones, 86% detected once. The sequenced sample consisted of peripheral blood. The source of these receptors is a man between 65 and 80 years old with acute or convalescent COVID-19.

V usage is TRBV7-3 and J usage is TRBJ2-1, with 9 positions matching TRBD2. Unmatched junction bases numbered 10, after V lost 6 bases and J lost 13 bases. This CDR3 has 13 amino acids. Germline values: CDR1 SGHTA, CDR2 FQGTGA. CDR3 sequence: CASRTGTSSKQFF. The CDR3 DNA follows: TGTGCCAGCAGGACCGGGACTAGCTCCAAACAGTTCTTC. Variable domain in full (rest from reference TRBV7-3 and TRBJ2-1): GAGVSQTPSNKVTEKGKYVELRCDPISGHTALYWYRQSLGQGPEFLIYFQGTGAADDSGLPNDRFFAVRPEGSVSTLKIQRTERGDSAVYLCASRTGTSSKQFFGPGTRLTVL.

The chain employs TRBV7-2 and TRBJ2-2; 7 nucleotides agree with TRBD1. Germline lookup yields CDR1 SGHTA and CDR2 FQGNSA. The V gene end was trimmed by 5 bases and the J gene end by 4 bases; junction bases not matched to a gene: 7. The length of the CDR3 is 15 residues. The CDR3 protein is CASSLPTGVTGELFF. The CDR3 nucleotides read TGTGCCAGCAGCCTCCCCACAGGGGTCACCGGGGAGCTGTTTTTT.